These 6 T cell receptor beta chains share one sample of origin, sequenced in a study of cytomegalovirus exposure and HLA in healthy donors (dated by TCRdb to 2017 to 2019). The library was produced with the immunoSEQ multiplex PCR assay. For the multiplex PCR, a mixture combining 60 forward primers for TCR Vbeta segments and 13 reverse primers for TCR Jbeta segments was used. Held by TCRdb, this immuneACCESS table contains in-frame sequences only and omits some clones. Under half of the omission traces to an unresolved V gene where checked; the cause of the rest is unknown. The sample records about 100,000 clones, approximately 74% of which are singletons. Together, the top ten hold approximately 15% of the sample. Sample: PBMCs. These receptors originate from a woman in her forties in good health and CMV-seropositive.

The chain couples TRBV10-1 to TRBJ2-2; TRBD2 matches 8 bases. CDR3 length: 15 amino acids. Per the germline V gene, CDR1 is WNHNN and CDR2 is SYGVQD (reference sequence). The V segment lost 0 bases and the J segment 5 bases; nucleotides outside the gene matches: 2. In nucleotides, the CDR3 is TGCGCCAGCAGTGAGTCAAGCGGGGGTACCGGGGAGCTGTTTTTT. Translated, it gives CASSESSGGTGELFF.

J is TRBJ2-7 and V is TRBV7-2, with 7 bases that match TRBD1. CDR3 size: 16 residues. Germline V gene data show CDR1 as SGHTA and CDR2 as FQGNSA. V gave up 3 bases and J gave up 2 bases; unmatched junction bases: 10. Here the CDR3 DNA reads TGTGCCAGCAGCTTTCAGCTTGGGGGACAGCCCTACGAGCAGTACTTC. It is translated as CASSFQLGGQPYEQYF. Together with reference TRBV7-2 and TRBJ2-7, the CDR3 gives the full variable domain: GAGVSQSPSNKVTEKGKDVELRCDPISGHTALYWYRQSLGQGLEFLIYFQGNSAPDKSGLPSDRFSAERTGGSVSTLTIQRTQQEDSAVYLCASSFQLGGQPYEQYFGPGTRLTVT.

V usage is TRBV5-6 and J usage is TRBJ2-7, with TRBD2 as a possible D gene (5 bases). Germline V gene data show CDR1 as SGHDT and CDR2 as YYEEEE. V lost 4 bases and J 4 bases, leaving 9 bases between the germline ends. The CDR3 length is 12 residues. The CDR3 sequence is CASSRGPYEQYF. The DNA of the CDR3 is TGTGCCAGCAGCCGCGGGCCGTACGAGCAGTACTTC.

This rearrangement joins TRBV10-3 to TRBJ2-3; 8 nucleotides align to TRBD1. Germline CDR1 is ENHRY and CDR2 is SYGVKD. This CDR3 comprises 14 residues. Trimming took 7 bases from V and 3 from J; bases not matched to a gene: 6. The DNA of the CDR3 is TGTGCCATCAAAGGACAGGGAGGAACAGATACGCAGTATTTT. It specifies CAIKGQGGTDTQYF.

V is TRBV7-9 and J is TRBJ1-1; TRBD1 is a possible D gene (6 bases). The CDR3 covers 15 residues. The germline V and J ends were trimmed by 6 bases and 1 base, with 15 bases remaining between them. From germline, CDR1 is SEHNR and CDR2 FQNEAQ (reference sequence). The CDR3 region has the DNA TGTGCCAGCAGGTGGGACACAGGATGGAACACTGAAGCTTTCTTT. Its translation is CASRWDTGWNTEAFF.

The rearrangement links TRBV10-3 to TRBJ1-2; perhaps TRBD1 as D (6 bases). Germline CDR1 is ENHRY and CDR2 is SYGVKD. Trimming removed 4 bases at V and 5 bases at J, with 11 bases between. There are 13 residues in the CDR3. As DNA, the CDR3 is TGTGCCATCAGTGGACAGGCCGTTTATGGCTACACCTTC. Its protein product is CAISGQAVYGYTF.